Below, 5 T cell receptor beta chains from the same sample are listed, as sequenced in a study of blood T cell repertoires in COVID-19. Repertoires were generated with immunoSEQ multiplex PCR, while TCRdb's copy carries only in-frame clones and drops some. The table lists tens of thousands of clones, around 81% of them singletons, with roughly two fifths in the top ten. Sequencing was carried out using peripheral blood. All receptors come from a man older than 75 with acute or convalescent COVID-19.

This clone was picked up one time. This sequence joins TRBV4-1 and TRBJ1-4; TRBD1 aligns across 9 bases. The V and J ends lost 3 bases and 5 bases, in that order; junction bases with no gene match: 1. CDR1 is MGHRA, CDR2 YSYEKL, per germline. CDR3 length equals 14 residues. The CDR3 loop is CASSQTGGNEKLFF. CDR3 DNA: TGCGCCAGCAGCCAGACAGGGGGGAATGAAAAACTGTTTTTT.

This clone was counted between two and nine times. The V and J genes are TRBV28 and TRBJ2-7; TRBD1 matches 8 bases. The CDR3 is 15 residues long. The V gene's germline CDR1 is MDHEN and CDR2 SYDVKM. V was pared by 3 bases and J by 9 bases, with 13 bases of the junction left unmatched. The CDR3 loop is CASSLRQGARWRQYF. The CDR3 bases are TGTGCCAGCAGTTTGCGGCAGGGGGCAAGATGGAGGCAGTACTTC.

The rearrangement joins TRBV5-1 to TRBJ1-2; weak D call: TRBD1 (5 bases). Looked up from germline, CDR1 is SGHRS and CDR2 is YFSETQ. Trimming shortened V by 7 bases and J by 2 bases, and 18 bases separated the two germline ends. This CDR3 contains 15 residues. DNA of the CDR3: TGCGCCAGCGGCCCGGGCGGGACCCGGAACTATGGCTACACCTTC. As protein: CASGPGGTRNYGYTF.

This rearrangement joins TRBV5-1 to TRBJ2-7, with 7 bases that match TRBD1. Germline values: CDR1 SGHRS, CDR2 YFSETQ. Losses at the gene ends were 3 bases for V and 5 bases for J; bases not matched to a gene: 11. The CDR3 totals 15 residues. The DNA for the CDR3 is TGCGCCAGCAGCTCCCCTACGACAGGGTCCCACGAGCAGTACTTC. Translating gives CASSSPTTGSHEQYF.

A few counts support this clone. The chain uses TRBV7-3 and TRBJ2-5, with TRBD2 as a possible D gene (6 bases). In germline, CDR1 is SGHTA, CDR2 FQGTGA. V lost 5 bases to trimming and J lost 1 base, with 14 bases between them. The CDR3 consists of 15 residues. CDR3 loop: CASSRGGGVQETQYF. CDR3 nucleotide sequence: TGTGCCAGCAGCCGAGGAGGAGGGGTCCAAGAGACCCAGTACTTC.